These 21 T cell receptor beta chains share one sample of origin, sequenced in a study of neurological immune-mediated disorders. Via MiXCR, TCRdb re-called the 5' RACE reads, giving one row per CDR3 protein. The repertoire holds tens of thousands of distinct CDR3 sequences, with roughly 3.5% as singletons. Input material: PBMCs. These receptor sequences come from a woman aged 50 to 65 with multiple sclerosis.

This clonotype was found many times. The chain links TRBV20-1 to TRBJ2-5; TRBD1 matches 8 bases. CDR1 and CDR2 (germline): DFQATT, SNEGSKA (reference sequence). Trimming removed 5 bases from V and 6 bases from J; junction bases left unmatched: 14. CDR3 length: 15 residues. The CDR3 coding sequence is TGCAGTGCTCCGACAGGGGCATTCGGTAGTAAGACCCAGTACTTC. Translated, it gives CSAPTGAFGSKTQYF.

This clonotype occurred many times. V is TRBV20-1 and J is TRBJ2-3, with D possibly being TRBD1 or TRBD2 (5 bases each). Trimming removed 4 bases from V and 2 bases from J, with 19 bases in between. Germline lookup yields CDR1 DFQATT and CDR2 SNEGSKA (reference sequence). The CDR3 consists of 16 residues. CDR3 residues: CSATGTSTIDTDTQYF. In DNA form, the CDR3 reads TGCAGTGCTACCGGGACCTCCACAATTGACACAGATACGCAGTATTTT.

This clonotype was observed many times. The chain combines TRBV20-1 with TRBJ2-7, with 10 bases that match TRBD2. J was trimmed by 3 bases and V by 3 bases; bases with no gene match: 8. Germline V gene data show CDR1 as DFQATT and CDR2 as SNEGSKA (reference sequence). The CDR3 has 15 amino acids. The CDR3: CSASHTSGANYEQYF. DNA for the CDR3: TGCAGTGCTAGTCACACTAGCGGGGCAAACTACGAGCAGTACTTC.

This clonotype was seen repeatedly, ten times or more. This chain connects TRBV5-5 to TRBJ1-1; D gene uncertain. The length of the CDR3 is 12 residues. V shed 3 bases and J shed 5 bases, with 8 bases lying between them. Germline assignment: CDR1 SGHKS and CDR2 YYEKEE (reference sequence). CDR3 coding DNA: TGTGCCAGCAGCTGGCAGGAGACTGAAGCTTTCTTT. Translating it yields CASSWQETEAFF.

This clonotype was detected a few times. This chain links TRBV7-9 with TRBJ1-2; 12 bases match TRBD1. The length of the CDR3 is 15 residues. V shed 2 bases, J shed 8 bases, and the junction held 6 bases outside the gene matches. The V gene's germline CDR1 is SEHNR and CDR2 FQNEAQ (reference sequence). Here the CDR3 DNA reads TGTGCCAGCAGCTTAAGGGACAGGGGGCTTGTCGGCTACACCTTC. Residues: CASSLRDRGLVGYTF.

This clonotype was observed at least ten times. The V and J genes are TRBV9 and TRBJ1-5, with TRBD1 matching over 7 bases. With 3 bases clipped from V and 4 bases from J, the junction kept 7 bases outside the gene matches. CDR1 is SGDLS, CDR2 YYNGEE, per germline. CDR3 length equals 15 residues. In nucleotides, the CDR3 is TGTGCCAGCAGCGCATCGGACAGGAAAAATCAGCCCCAGCATTTT. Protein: CASSASDRKNQPQHF.

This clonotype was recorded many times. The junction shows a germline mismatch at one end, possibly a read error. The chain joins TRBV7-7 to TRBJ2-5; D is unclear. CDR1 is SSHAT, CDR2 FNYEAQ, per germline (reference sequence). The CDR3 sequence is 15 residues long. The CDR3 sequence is CASSLGYGFQETQYF. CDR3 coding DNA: TGTGCTAGCAGCTTAGGATACGGATTCCAAGAGACCCAGTACTTC.

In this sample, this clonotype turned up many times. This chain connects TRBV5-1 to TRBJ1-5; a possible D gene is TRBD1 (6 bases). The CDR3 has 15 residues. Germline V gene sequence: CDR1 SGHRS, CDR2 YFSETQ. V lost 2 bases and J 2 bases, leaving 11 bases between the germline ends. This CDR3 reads CASSFGAGGNQPQHF. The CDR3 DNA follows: TGCGCCAGCAGCTTTGGCGCAGGGGGCAATCAGCCCCAGCATTTT.

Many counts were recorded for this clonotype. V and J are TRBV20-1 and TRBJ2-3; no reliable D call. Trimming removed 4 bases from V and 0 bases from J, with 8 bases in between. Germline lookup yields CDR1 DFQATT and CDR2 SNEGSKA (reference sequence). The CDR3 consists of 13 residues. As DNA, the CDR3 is TGCAGTGCTACCGGGCCTAGCACAGATACGCAGTATTTT. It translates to CSATGPSTDTQYF.

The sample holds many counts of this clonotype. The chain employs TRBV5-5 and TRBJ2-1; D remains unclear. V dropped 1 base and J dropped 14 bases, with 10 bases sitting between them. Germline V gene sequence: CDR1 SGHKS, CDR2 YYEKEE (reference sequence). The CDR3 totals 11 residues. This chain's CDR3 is CASSLSEYEFF. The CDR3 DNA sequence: TGTGCCAGCAGCTTGTCAGAGTATGAGTTCTTC.

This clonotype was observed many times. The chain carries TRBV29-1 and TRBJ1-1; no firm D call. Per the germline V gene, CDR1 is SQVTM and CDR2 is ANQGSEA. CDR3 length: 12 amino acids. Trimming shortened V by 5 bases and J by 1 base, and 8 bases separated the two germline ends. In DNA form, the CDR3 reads TGCAGCGTTTATACTGGGAACACTGAAGCTTTCTTT. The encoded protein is CSVYTGNTEAFF.

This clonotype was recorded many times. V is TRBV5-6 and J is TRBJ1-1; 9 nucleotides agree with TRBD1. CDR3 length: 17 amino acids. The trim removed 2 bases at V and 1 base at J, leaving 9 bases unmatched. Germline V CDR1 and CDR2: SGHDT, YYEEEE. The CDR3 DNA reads TGTGCCAGCAGCTTTCCACTGACAGGGGGATCGAACACTGAAGCTTTCTTT. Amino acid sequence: CASSFPLTGGSNTEAFF. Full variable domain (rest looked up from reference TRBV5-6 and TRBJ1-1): DAGVTQSPTHLIKTRGQQVTLRCSPKSGHDTVSWYQQALGQGPQFIFQYYEEEERQRGNFPDRFSGHQFPNYSSELNVNALLLGDSALYLCASSFPLTGGSNTEAFFGQGTRLTVV.

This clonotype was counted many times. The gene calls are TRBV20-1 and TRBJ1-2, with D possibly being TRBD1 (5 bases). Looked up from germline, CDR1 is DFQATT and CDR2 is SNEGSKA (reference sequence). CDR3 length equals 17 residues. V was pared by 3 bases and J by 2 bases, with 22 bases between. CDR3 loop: CSARAEKDTGKNYGYTF. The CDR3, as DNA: TGCAGTGCTAGGGCCGAAAAGGACACAGGAAAAAACTATGGCTACACCTTC.

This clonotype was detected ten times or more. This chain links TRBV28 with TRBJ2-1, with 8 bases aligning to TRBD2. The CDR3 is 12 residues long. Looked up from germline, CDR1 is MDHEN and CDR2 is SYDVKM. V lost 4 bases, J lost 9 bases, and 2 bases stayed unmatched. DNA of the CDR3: TGTGCCAGCAGTTCTAGCGGGTTTGAGCAGTTCTTC. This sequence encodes CASSSSGFEQFF.

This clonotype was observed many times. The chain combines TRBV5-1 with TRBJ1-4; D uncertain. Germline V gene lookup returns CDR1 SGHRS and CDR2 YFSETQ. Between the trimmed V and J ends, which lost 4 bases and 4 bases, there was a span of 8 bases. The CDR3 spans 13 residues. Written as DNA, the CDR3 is TGCGCCAGCAGCACCCGGATTAATGAAAAACTGTTTTTT. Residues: CASSTRINEKLFF.

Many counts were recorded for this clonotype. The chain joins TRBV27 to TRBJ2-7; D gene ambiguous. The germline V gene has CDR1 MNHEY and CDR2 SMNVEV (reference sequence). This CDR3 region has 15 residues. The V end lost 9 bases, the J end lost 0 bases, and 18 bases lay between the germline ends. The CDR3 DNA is TGTGCCAGTCATCCTGCATCAAGTGTCTCCTACGAGCAGTACTTC. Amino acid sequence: CASHPASSVSYEQYF.

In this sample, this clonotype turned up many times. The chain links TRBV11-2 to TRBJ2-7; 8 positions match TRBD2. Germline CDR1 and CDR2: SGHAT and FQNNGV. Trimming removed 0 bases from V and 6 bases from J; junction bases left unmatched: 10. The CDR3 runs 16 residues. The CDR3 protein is CASSLDLRASGPEQYF. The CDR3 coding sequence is TGTGCCAGCAGCTTAGATCTAAGGGCTAGCGGGCCCGAGCAGTACTTC. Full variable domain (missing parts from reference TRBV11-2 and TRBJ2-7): EAGVAQSPRYKIIEKRQSVAFWCNPISGHATLYWYQQILGQGPKLLIQFQNNGVVDDSQLPKDRFSAERLKGVDSTLKIQPAKLEDSAVYLCASSLDLRASGPEQYFGPGTRLTVT.

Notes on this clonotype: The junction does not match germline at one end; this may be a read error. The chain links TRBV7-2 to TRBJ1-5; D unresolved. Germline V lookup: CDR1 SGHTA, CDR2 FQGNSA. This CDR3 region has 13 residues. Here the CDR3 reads CASSLDGSRTQNF. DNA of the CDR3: TGTGCCAGCAGCCTGGACGGTTCTAGGACCCAGAATTTT.

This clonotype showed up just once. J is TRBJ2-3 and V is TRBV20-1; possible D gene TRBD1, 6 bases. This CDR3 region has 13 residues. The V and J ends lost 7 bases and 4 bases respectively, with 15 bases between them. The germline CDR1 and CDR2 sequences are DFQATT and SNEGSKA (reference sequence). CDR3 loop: CSDRDRASDTQYF. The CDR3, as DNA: TGCAGTGACAGGGACCGGGCTTCAGATACGCAGTATTTT.

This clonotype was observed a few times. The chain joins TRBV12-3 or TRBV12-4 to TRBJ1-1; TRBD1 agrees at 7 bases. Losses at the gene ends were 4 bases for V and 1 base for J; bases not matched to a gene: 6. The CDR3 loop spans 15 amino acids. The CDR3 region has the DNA TGTGCCAGCAGTTCCCCCCGGACAGGGAACACTGAAGCTTTCTTT. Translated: CASSSPRTGNTEAFF.

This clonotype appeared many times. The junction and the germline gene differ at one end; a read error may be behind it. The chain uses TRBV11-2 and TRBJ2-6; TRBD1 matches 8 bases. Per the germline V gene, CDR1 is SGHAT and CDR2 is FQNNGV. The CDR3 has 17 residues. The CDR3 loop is CASGFVRGRSGANVLTF. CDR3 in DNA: TGTGCCAGCGGCTTTGTCAGGGGGCGTTCTGGGGCCAACGTCCTGACTTTC.